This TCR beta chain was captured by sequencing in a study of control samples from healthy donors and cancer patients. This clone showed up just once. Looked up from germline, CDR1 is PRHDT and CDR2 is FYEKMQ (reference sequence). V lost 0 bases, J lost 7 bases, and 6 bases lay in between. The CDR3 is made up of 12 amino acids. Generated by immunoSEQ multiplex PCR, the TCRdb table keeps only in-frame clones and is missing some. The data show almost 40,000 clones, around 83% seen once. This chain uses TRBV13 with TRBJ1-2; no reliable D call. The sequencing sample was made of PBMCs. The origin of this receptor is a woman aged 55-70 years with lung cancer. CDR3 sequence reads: CASSLGFFGYTF. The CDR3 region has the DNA TGTGCCAGCAGCTTAGGTTTTTTTGGCTACACCTTC. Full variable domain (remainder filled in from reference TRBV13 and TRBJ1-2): AAGVIQSPRHLIKEKRETATLKCYPIPRHDTVYWYQQGPGQDPQFLISFYEKMQSDKGSIPDRFSAQQFSDYHSELNMSSLELGDSALYFCASSLGFFGYTFGSGTRLTVV.